The table lists the clone carrying this T cell receptor (beta chain) with a few counts. Its specificity is not known. The sample originates from a study of T cell repertoires in cytomegalovirus infection. In the study overall: Matching HLA type, along with CMV infection, was indicated by public TCR beta signatures.

TCRdb analysed the reads with MiXCR anew, one entry per CDR3 protein. Among about 480,000 distinct CDR3 sequences listed, roughly a third were seen once. General study points: CMV-specific TCR beta clonotypes restricted by HLA-C dominated the ex vivo response.

The CDR3 contains 11 residues. Germline V lookup: CDR1 SGHVS, CDR2 FQNEAQ. Trimming took off 3 bases at V and 15 bases at J, with 12 bases between the two ends. The chain carries TRBV7-8 and TRBJ2-1; no reliable D call. The TCR was taken from a human donor in good health (CMV status not recorded). Some clones in this sample may be carry-over from other donors' samples. This specimen was cultured PBMCs, taken from culture after CMV antigen stimulation. DNA of the CDR3: TGTGCCAGCAGCTTGGGCGGTAGCTGGTTCTTC. The encoded protein is CASSLGGSWFF.